The 8 T cell receptor beta chains below come from one sample, sequenced in a study of human T cells and chemical hapten exposure. Time point noted: patch test 2, 6 weeks after DPC sensitization. Treatment here: therapeutic diphenylcyclopropenone sensitization with weekly scalp DPC. Each CDR3 protein is one row after TCRdb ran MiXCR on the RACE reads. This table holds some 90,000 distinct CDR3 sequences, 11% found once. This material consisted of whole blood, taken in connection with sensitization to the hapten diphenylcyclopropenone (DPC). The receptors come from a woman between 40 and 50 years old with alopecia areata. Some clones in this sample may be carry-over from other donors' samples.

This clonotype occurred many times. The rearrangement uses TRBV7-2 and TRBJ1-1; no reliable D call. The CDR3 length is 11 residues. Germline-derived CDR1 and CDR2 are SGHTA and FQGNSA. V was pared by 7 bases and J by 2 bases, with 5 bases between. The DNA for the CDR3 is TGTGCCAGCACCCTCAACACTGAAGCTTTCTTT. As protein: CASTLNTEAFF.

This clonotype was seen many times. V gene TRBV29-1 combines with J gene TRBJ1-1; D unresolved. The CDR3 is 11 residues long. Between the trimmed V and J ends, which lost 7 bases and 3 bases, there was a span of 9 bases. The V gene's germline CDR1 is SQVTM and CDR2 ANQGSEA. CDR3 residues: CSGQRDTEAFF. In DNA form, the CDR3 reads TGCAGCGGACAAAGGGACACTGAAGCTTTCTTT.

This clonotype was seen a handful of times. The V call is TRBV6-1, the J call TRBJ1-2; D not resolved. Germline CDR1 is MNHNS and CDR2 is SASEGT. The CDR3 totals 15 residues. Between the trimmed V and J ends, which lost 4 bases and 8 bases, there was a span of 20 bases. The CDR3: CASSVGEGRKAGYTF. As DNA, the CDR3 is TGTGCCAGCAGTGTCGGGGAGGGCAGGAAGGCCGGCTACACCTTC.

In its sample, this clonotype was seen many times. The chain carries TRBV11-2 and TRBJ2-3, with a tentative D call TRBD2 (9 bases). This CDR3 has 20 amino acids. Germline assignment: CDR1 SGHAT and CDR2 FQNNGV. The V end lost 5 bases, the J end lost 2 bases, and 29 bases lay between the germline ends. DNA of the CDR3: TGTGCCAGCAGCCACCGACAGGGGACTAGCTCTCTGCTATCCACAGATACGCAGTATTTT. Residues: CASSHRQGTSSLLSTDTQYF.

This clonotype showed up many times. This chain uses TRBV6-2 or TRBV6-3 with TRBJ1-6; D remains unclear. Germline lookup yields CDR1 MNHEY and CDR2 SVGEGT. This CDR3 region has 16 residues. V gave up 6 bases and J gave up 7 bases, with 19 bases separating them. CDR3 in DNA: TGTGCCAGCAGACCCGGGAACTCCTTTTTGAATTCACCCCTCCACTTT. It yields the protein CASRPGNSFLNSPLHF.

This rearrangement joins TRBV15 to TRBJ1-4; 10 bases are a match to TRBD1. Germline V lookup: CDR1 LNHNV, CDR2 YYDKDF (reference sequence). This CDR3 is 18 amino acids long. V lost 5 bases to trimming and J lost 2 bases; unmatched junction nucleotides: 11. The CDR3 sequence: CATSPRSGQGETNEKLFF. CDR3 bases: TGTGCCACCAGCCCTAGGTCCGGACAGGGGGAGACTAATGAAAAACTGTTTTTT. The full variable domain, with the rest looked up from reference TRBV15 and TRBJ1-4, is DAMVIQNPRYQVTQFGKPVTLSCSQTLNHNVMYWYQQKSSQAPKLLFHYYDKDFNNEADTPDNFQSRRPNTSFCFLDIRSPGLGDTAMYLCATSPRSGQGETNEKLFFGSGTQLSVL.

This clonotype showed up many times. This chain connects TRBV18 to TRBJ1-1, with D hard to call. Germline V gene lookup returns CDR1 KGHSH and CDR2 LQKENI. CDR3 length equals 14 residues. V was shortened by 5 bases and J by 1 base, with 11 bases between the two germline ends. CDR3 DNA: TGTGCCAGCTCATACTCCTTCAAGAACACTGAAGCTTTCTTT. Its protein product is CASSYSFKNTEAFF. The whole variable domain, remainder taken from reference TRBV18 and TRBJ1-1, is NAGVMQNPRHLVRRRGQEARLRCSPMKGHSHVYWYRQLPEEGLKFMVYLQKENIIDESGMPKERFSAEFPKEGPSILRIQQVVRGDSAAYFCASSYSFKNTEAFFGQGTRLTVV.

This clonotype was seen ten or more times. This chain joins TRBV7-3 and TRBJ1-2; TRBD1 aligns across 8 bases. Per the germline V gene, CDR1 is SGHTA and CDR2 is FQGTGA. The CDR3 has 15 amino acids. V shed 0 bases and J 8 bases; nucleotides not matched to a gene: 8. This chain's CDR3 is CASSLTRDRTFGYTF. The DNA for the CDR3 is TGTGCCAGCAGCTTAACCCGGGACAGGACGTTCGGCTACACCTTC.